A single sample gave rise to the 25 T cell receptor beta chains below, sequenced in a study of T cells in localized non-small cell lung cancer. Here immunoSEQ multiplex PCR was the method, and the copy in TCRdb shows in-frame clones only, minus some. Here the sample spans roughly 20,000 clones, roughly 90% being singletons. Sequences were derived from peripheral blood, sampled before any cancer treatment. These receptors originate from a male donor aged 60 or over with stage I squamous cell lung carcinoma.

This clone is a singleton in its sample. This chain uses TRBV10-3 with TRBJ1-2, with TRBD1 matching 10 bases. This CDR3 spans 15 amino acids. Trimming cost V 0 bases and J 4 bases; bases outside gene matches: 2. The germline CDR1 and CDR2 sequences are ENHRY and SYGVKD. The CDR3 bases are TGTGCCATCAGTGAGTCGGGGACAGGGGTCTATGGCTACACCTTC. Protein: CAISESGTGVYGYTF.

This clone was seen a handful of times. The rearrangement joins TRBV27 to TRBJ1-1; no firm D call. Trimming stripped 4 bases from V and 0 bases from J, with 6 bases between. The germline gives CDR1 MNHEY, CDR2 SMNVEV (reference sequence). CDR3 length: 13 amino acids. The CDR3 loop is CASSSGMNTEAFF. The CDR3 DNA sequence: TGTGCCAGCAGTTCCGGGATGAACACTGAAGCTTTCTTT.

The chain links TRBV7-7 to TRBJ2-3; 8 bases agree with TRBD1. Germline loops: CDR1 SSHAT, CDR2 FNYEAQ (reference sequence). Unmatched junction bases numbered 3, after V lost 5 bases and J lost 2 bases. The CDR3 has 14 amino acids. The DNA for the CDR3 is TGTGCCAGCAGCCGGGGACAGGTCACAGATACGCAGTATTTT. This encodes CASSRGQVTDTQYF.

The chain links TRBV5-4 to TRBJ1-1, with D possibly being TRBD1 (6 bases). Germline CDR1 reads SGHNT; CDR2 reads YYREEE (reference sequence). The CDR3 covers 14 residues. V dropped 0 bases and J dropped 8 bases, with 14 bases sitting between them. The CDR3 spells CASSLGWRGAEAFF. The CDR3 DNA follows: TGTGCCAGCAGCTTGGGGTGGCGGGGGGCGGAAGCTTTCTTT.

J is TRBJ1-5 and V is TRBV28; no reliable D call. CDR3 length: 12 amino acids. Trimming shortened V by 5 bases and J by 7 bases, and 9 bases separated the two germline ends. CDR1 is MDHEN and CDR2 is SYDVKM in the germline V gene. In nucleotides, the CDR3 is TGTGCCAGCAGTCTAACCACCCAGCCCCAGCATTTT. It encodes CASSLTTQPQHF.

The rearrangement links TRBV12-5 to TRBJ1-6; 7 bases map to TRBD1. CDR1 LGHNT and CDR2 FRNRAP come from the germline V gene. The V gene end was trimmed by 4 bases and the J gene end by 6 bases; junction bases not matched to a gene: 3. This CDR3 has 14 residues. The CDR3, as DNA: TGTGCTAGTGGTTGGGACAGCACTAATTCACCCCTCCACTTT. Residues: CASGWDSTNSPLHF.

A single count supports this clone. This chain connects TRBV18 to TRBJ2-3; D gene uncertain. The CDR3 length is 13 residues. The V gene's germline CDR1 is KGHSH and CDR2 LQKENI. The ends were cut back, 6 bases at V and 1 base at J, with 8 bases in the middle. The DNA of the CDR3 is TGTGCCAGCTCTGGCTCCGGCACAGATACGCAGTATTTT. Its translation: CASSGSGTDTQYF.

The CDR3 DNA reads as TGTGCCGAAGCCTGGAATGAAAAACTGTTTTTT. This sequence encodes CAEAWNEKLFF. The V gene is TRBV30, the J gene TRBJ1-4; D is uncertain. V was pared by 8 bases and J by 5 bases, with 9 bases between. CDR1 and CDR2 (germline): GTSNPN, SVGIG (reference sequence). The CDR3 has 11 amino acids.

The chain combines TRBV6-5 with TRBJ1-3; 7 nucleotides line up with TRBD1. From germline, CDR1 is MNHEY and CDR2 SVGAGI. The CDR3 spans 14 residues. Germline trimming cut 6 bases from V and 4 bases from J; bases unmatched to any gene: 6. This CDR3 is CASSTQGGGNTIYF. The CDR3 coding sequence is TGTGCCAGCAGCACCCAGGGGGGCGGAAACACCATATATTTT.

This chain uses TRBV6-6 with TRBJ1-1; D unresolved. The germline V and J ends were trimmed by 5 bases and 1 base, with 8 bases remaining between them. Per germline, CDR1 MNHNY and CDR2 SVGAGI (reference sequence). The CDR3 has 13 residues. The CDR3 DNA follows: TGTGCCAGCAGTCTGCTTAAGAACACTGAAGCTTTCTTT. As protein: CASSLLKNTEAFF.

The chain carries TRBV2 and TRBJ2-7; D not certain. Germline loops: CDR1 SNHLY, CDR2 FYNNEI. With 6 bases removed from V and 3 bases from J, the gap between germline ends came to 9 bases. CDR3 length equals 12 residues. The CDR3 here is CASRPDNYEQYF. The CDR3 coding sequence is TGTGCCAGCAGACCTGACAACTACGAGCAGTACTTC. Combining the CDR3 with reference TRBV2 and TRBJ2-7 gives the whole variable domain EPEVTQTPSHQVTQMGQEVILRCVPISNHLYFYWYRQILGQKVEFLVSFYNNEISEKSEIFDDQFSVERPDGSNFTLKIRSTKLEDSAMYFCASRPDNYEQYFGPGTRLTVT.

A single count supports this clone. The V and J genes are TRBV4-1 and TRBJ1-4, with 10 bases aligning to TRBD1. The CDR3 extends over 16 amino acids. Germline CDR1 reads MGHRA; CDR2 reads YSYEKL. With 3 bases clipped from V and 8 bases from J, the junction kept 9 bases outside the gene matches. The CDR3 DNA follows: TGCGCCAGCAGCCAGGAACGACAGGGGGCAAGAGAAAAACTGTTTTTT. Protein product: CASSQERQGAREKLFF.

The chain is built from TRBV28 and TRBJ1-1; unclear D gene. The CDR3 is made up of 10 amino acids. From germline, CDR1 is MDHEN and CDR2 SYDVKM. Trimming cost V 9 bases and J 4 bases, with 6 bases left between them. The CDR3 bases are TGTGCCAGTGAAGGCACTGAAGCTTTCTTT. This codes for CASEGTEAFF. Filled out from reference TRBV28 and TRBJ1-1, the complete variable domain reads DVKVTQSSRYLVKRTGEKVFLECVQDMDHENMFWYRQDPGLGLRLIYFSYDVKMKEKGDIPEGYSVSREKKERFSLILESASTNQTSMYLCASEGTEAFFGQGTRLTVV.

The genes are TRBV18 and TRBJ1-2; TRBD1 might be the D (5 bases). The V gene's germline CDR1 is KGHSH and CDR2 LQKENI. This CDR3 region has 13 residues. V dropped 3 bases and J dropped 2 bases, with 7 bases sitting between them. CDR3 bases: TGTGCCAGCTCACCGGACAAGAACTATGGCTACACCTTC. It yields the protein CASSPDKNYGYTF.

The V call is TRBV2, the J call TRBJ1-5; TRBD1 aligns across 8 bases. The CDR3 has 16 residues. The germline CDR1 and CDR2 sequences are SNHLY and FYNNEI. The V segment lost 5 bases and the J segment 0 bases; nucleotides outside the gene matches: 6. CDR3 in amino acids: CASSLGQGGSNQPQHF. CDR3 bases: TGTGCCAGCAGTTTAGGACAGGGTGGTAGCAATCAGCCCCAGCATTTT.

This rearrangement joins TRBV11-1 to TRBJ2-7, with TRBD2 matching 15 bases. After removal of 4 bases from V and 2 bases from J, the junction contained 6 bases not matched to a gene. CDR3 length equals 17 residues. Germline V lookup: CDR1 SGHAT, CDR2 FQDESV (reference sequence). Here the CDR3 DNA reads TGTGCCAGCAGCTGGACTAGCGGGGGGGAATATACCTACGAGCAGTACTTC. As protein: CASSWTSGGEYTYEQYF. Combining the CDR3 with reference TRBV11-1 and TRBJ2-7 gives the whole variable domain EAEVAQSPRYKITEKSQAVAFWCDPISGHATLYWYRQILGQGPELLVQFQDESVVDDSQLPKDRFSAERLKGVDSTLKIQPAELGDSAMYLCASSWTSGGEYTYEQYFGPGTRLTVT.

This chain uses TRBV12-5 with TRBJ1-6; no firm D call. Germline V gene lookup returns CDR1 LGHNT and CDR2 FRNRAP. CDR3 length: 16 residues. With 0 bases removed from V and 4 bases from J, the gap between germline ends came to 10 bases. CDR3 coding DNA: TGTGCTAGTGGTTTGGTAGCAGGCAGTTATAATTCACCCCTCCACTTT. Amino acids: CASGLVAGSYNSPLHF.

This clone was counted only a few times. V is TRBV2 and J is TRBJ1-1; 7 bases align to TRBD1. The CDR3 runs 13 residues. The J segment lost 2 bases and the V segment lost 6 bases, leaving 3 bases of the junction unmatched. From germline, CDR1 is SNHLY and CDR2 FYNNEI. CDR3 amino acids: CASRWDSNTEAFF. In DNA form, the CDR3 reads TGTGCCAGCAGGTGGGACAGTAACACTGAAGCTTTCTTT.

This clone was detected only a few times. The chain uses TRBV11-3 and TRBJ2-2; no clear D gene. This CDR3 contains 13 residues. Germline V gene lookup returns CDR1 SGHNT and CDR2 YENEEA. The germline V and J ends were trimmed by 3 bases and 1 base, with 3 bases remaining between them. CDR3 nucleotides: TGTGCCAGCAGCTTGCGGAACACCGGGGAGCTGTTTTTT. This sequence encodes CASSLRNTGELFF.

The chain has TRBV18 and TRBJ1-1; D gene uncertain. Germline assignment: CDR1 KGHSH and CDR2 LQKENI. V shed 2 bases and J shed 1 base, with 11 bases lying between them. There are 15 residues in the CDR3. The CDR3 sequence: CASSPSGDTNTEAFF. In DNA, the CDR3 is TGTGCCAGCTCACCAAGCGGGGATACGAACACTGAAGCTTTCTTT.

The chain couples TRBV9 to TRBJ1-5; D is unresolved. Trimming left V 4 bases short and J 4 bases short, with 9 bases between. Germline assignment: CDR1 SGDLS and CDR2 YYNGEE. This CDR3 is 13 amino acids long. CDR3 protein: CASSSDRNQPQHF. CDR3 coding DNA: TGTGCCAGCAGCTCCGACCGGAATCAGCCCCAGCATTTT.

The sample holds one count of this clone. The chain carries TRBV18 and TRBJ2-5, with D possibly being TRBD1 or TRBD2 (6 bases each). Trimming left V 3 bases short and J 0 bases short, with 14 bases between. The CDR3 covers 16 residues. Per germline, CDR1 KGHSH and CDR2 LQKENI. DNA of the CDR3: TGTGCCAGCTCACCTCTGGGGGGCGACCACCAAGAGACCCAGTACTTC. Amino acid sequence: CASSPLGGDHQETQYF.

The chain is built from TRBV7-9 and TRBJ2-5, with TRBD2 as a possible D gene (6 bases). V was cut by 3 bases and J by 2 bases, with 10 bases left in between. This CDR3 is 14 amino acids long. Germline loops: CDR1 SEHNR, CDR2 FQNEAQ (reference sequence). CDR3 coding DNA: TGTGCCAGCAGCTTTAGTGCGGGACAAGAGACCCAGTACTTC. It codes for CASSFSAGQETQYF.

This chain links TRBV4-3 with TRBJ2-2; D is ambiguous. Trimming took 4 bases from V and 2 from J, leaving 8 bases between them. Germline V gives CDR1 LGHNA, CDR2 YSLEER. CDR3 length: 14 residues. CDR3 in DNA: TGCGCCAGCAGCCCGGATAGAAACACCGGGGAGCTGTTTTTT. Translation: CASSPDRNTGELFF.

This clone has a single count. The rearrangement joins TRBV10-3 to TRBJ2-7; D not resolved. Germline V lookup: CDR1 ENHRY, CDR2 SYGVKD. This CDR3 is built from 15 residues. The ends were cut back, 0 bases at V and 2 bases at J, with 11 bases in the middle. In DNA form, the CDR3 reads TGTGCCATCAGTGAGTCAAGCGTCATCACCTACGAGCAGTACTTC. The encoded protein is CAISESSVITYEQYF.